The next 28 T cell receptor beta chains were all read from a single sample in a study of cytomegalovirus exposure and HLA in healthy donors. Primers included in the PCR were 60 Vbeta and 13 Jbeta primers. Using immunoSEQ multiplex PCR, the repertoire was profiled, and TCRdb retains in-frame clones only, with some absent. This repertoire shows roughly 140,000 clones, 80% to 85% found once; its top ten account for about 1.2%. The sequencing sample was made of PBMCs. These receptors were collected from a female donor in good health and CMV-seronegative.

This clone has just one count. The chain joins TRBV5-1 to TRBJ2-3; 8 bases agree with TRBD1. The germline V gene has CDR1 SGHRS and CDR2 YFSETQ. The CDR3 consists of 13 residues. J was trimmed by 5 bases and V by 3 bases; bases with no gene match: 2. The CDR3 region is CASSYDRGDTQYF. The CDR3 DNA is TGCGCCAGCAGCTACGACAGGGGAGATACGCAGTATTTT. Supplemented by reference TRBV5-1 and TRBJ2-3, the full variable domain reads KAGVTQTPRYLIKTRGQQVTLSCSPISGHRSVSWYQQTPGQGLQFLFEYFSETQRNKGNFPGRFSGRQFSNSRSEMNVSTLELGDSALYLCASSYDRGDTQYFGPGTRLTVL.

The chain is built from TRBV7-9 and TRBJ1-5; D remains ambiguous. Trimming took 1 base from V and 6 from J, leaving 13 bases between them. Germline lookup yields CDR1 SEHNR and CDR2 FQNEAQ (reference sequence). The CDR3 contains 15 residues. The CDR3 nucleotides read TGTGCCAGCAGCTTAGGGGCAGGAGGGTTTCAGCCCCAGCATTTT. It yields the protein CASSLGAGGFQPQHF.

This clone came up once. V usage is TRBV10-3 and J usage is TRBJ2-1; 8 bases align to TRBD1. This CDR3 region has 13 residues. CDR1 is ENHRY and CDR2 is SYGVKD in the germline V gene. J lost 8 bases, V lost 6 bases, and 6 bases had no gene match. CDR3 sequence reads: CAISGDRGDEQFF. DNA of the CDR3: TGTGCCATCAGCGGAGACAGGGGAGATGAGCAGTTCTTC.

This rearrangement joins TRBV29-1 to TRBJ2-7; 7 positions match TRBD1. This CDR3 has 12 residues. V lost 1 base, J lost 4 bases, and 1 base stayed unmatched. Per the germline V gene, CDR1 is SQVTM and CDR2 is ANQGSEA. The CDR3, as DNA: TGCAGCGTTGAAGGACAGGGATACGAGCAGTACTTC. This sequence encodes CSVEGQGYEQYF.

The rearrangement joins TRBV11-2 to TRBJ2-5, with a possible D match to TRBD2 (6 bases). Germline V gene sequence: CDR1 SGHAT, CDR2 FQNNGV. The CDR3 has 13 amino acids. With 8 bases removed from V and 0 bases from J, the gap between germline ends came to 10 bases. The CDR3 sequence is CASPRGNQETQYF. The CDR3, as DNA: TGTGCCAGCCCCCGGGGGAACCAAGAGACCCAGTACTTC.

The gene calls are TRBV28 and TRBJ1-5, with 8 positions matching TRBD1. With V trimmed by 5 bases and J by 7 bases, 13 bases remained unmatched. CDR1 is MDHEN and CDR2 is SYDVKM in the germline V gene. The CDR3 runs 16 residues. DNA of the CDR3: TGTGCCAGCAGTCCCCCAGGGGGCAGGTCTGGGCAGCCCCAGCATTTT. This gives the protein CASSPPGGRSGQPQHF.

The gene calls are TRBV5-4 and TRBJ2-7; 7 bases fit TRBD2. The germline V gene has CDR1 SGHNT and CDR2 YYREEE (reference sequence). V lost 0 bases, J lost 7 bases, and 7 bases stayed unmatched. The CDR3 contains 14 residues. The CDR3 loop is CASSLEVAGAEQYF. In nucleotides, the CDR3 is TGTGCCAGCAGCTTGGAGGTAGCGGGTGCTGAGCAGTACTTC.

This chain connects TRBV4-1 to TRBJ2-7, with no clear D. This CDR3 has 14 residues. V gave up 1 base and J gave up 5 bases, with 12 bases separating them. Germline CDR1 reads MGHRA; CDR2 reads YSYEKL. CDR3 DNA: TGCGCCAGCAGCCAAGTGCCAGGTAACGACGAGCAGTACTTC. Translating gives CASSQVPGNDEQYF.

The V call is TRBV2, the J call TRBJ1-5; D gene ambiguous. The CDR3 extends over 14 amino acids. In germline, CDR1 is SNHLY, CDR2 FYNNEI. V was cut by 8 bases and J by 2 bases, with 13 bases left in between. Written as DNA, the CDR3 is TGTGCCAGCGATCTGCGGGGAGGCAATCAGCCCCAGCATTTT. It yields the protein CASDLRGGNQPQHF.

This clone has a handful of counts. The genes are TRBV6-5 and TRBJ1-1; tentatively, D is TRBD1 (5 bases). The CDR3 totals 14 residues. Germline V gene lookup returns CDR1 MNHEY and CDR2 SVGAGI. V was clipped by 5 bases and J by 1 base, with 11 bases between them. CDR3 in DNA: TGTGCCAGCAGTCCCGCCCAGGGGAACACTGAAGCTTTCTTT. Protein sequence: CASSPAQGNTEAFF.

The chain uses TRBV29-1 and TRBJ1-2; D might be TRBD1 (5 bases). Germline CDR1 SQVTM, CDR2 ANQGSEA. The V gene lost 1 base and the J gene lost 4 bases, with 13 bases spanning the gap. The CDR3 covers 14 residues. The CDR3 nucleotides read TGCAGCGTTGAAGCATTTGGAGGGGCCTATGGCTACACCTTC. Its translation is CSVEAFGGAYGYTF.

CDR3 amino acids: CASSSKETQYF. The CDR3 DNA reads as TGTGCCAGCTCATCTAAAGAGACCCAGTACTTC. The rearrangement uses TRBV18 and TRBJ2-5; D unclear. The CDR3 spans 11 residues. Trimming pared 5 bases from V and 3 bases from J, leaving 4 bases between. Germline CDR1 reads KGHSH; CDR2 reads LQKENI.

The chain carries TRBV2 and TRBJ2-3; TRBD2 matches 9 bases. Trimming removed 2 bases from V and 2 bases from J; junction bases left unmatched: 5. The CDR3 length is 16 residues. CDR1 is SNHLY and CDR2 is FYNNEI in the germline V gene. CDR3 loop: CASSEPLAGPTDTQYF. CDR3 bases: TGTGCCAGCAGTGAACCCCTAGCGGGGCCCACAGATACGCAGTATTTT.

J is TRBJ2-7 and V is TRBV10-1; 8 positions agree with TRBD2. The ends lost 3 bases at V and 1 base at J; junction bases unmatched: 8. CDR1 and CDR2 (germline): WNHNN, SYGVQD (reference sequence). The CDR3 consists of 16 residues. The CDR3: CASSDPRAGASYEQYF. The DNA of the CDR3 is TGCGCCAGCAGTGATCCAAGAGCGGGAGCATCCTACGAGCAGTACTTC.

This chain connects TRBV29-1 to TRBJ2-7, with 9 bases identical to TRBD2. V was clipped by 7 bases and J by 0 bases; unmatched bases: 1. Germline CDR1 SQVTM, CDR2 ANQGSEA. This CDR3 is 12 amino acids long. This CDR3 reads CSGSGSSYEQYF. CDR3 bases: TGCAGCGGTAGCGGGAGCTCCTACGAGCAGTACTTC.

This clone has a handful of counts. Different DNA sequences within this sample yield the same CDR3. V usage is TRBV6-5 and J usage is TRBJ2-1; 14 nucleotides agree with TRBD2. This CDR3 region has 15 residues. Looked up from germline, CDR1 is MNHEY and CDR2 is SVGAGI. V shed 6 bases, J shed 7 bases, and the junction held 5 bases outside the gene matches. The CDR3 region is CASSPGTSGRNEQFF. The CDR3, as DNA: TGTGCCAGCAGCCCAGGGACTAGCGGGAGAAATGAGCAGTTCTTC.

This chain links TRBV5-1 with TRBJ2-2; TRBD2 matches 15 bases. With V trimmed by 3 bases and J by 5 bases, 5 bases remained unmatched. CDR3 length equals 17 residues. Germline loops: CDR1 SGHRS, CDR2 YFSETQ. CDR3 DNA: TGCGCCAGCAGCTCACCCGGGACTAGCGGGAGGACCGGGGAGCTGTTTTTT. This sequence encodes CASSSPGTSGRTGELFF.

The chain has TRBV18 and TRBJ2-3; 7 bases map to TRBD2. The CDR3 sequence is 12 residues long. V was pared by 3 bases and J by 13 bases, with 7 bases of the junction left unmatched. Per the germline V gene, CDR1 is KGHSH and CDR2 is LQKENI. DNA for the CDR3: TGTGCCAGCTCACCGACTAGCTCGGAGGAGTATTTT. Amino acids: CASSPTSSEEYF. The whole variable domain, remainder taken from reference TRBV18 and TRBJ2-3, is NAGVMQNPRHLVRRRGQEARLRCSPMKGHSHVYWYRQLPEEGLKFMVYLQKENIIDESGMPKERFSAEFPKEGPSILRIQQVVRGDSAAYFCASSPTSSEEYFGPGTRLTVL.

The chain employs TRBV5-1 and TRBJ1-1, with no clear D. Germline V lookup: CDR1 SGHRS, CDR2 YFSETQ. The CDR3 runs to 15 residues. V gave up 0 bases and J gave up 4 bases, with 13 bases separating them. CDR3 loop: CASSLATGSLTEAFF. Written as DNA, the CDR3 is TGCGCCAGCAGCTTGGCCACGGGGAGCCTCACTGAAGCTTTCTTT.

Only a few counts were recorded for this clone. V and J are TRBV19 and TRBJ2-1; TRBD1 might be the D (6 bases). CDR1 and CDR2 from the germline V gene are LNHDA and SQIVND (reference sequence). Trimming cost V 3 bases and J 4 bases, with 10 bases left between them. This CDR3 is built from 14 residues. CDR3 in amino acids: CASSIRGQYNEQFF. In nucleotides, the CDR3 is TGTGCCAGTAGTATCCGAGGACAGTACAATGAGCAGTTCTTC.

This clone was counted between two and nine times. The CDR3 DNA sequence: TGTGCCAGCAGCTTAGGACAGAATCTTGGGGAACTGTTTTTT. Protein product: CASSLGQNLGELFF. The rearrangement links TRBV7-6 to TRBJ1-4, with D perhaps TRBD1 (5 bases). Looked up from germline, CDR1 is SGHVS and CDR2 is FNYEAQ. This CDR3 is 14 amino acids long. Trimming stripped 1 base from V and 12 bases from J, with 15 bases between.

J is TRBJ2-7 and V is TRBV6-5, with a weak D call TRBD2 (6 bases). The V gene lost 2 bases and the J gene lost 2 bases, with 10 bases spanning the gap. CDR3 length: 14 residues. CDR1 is MNHEY, CDR2 SVGAGI, per germline. The CDR3 nucleotides are TGTGCCAGCAGTTACCGGGACTTAGCCTACGAGCAGTACTTC. Its translation: CASSYRDLAYEQYF.

The chain links TRBV7-9 to TRBJ2-7; the match to TRBD2 covers 13 bases. Germline trimming cut 9 bases from V and 3 bases from J; bases unmatched to any gene: 2. Germline CDR1 and CDR2: SEHNR and FQNEAQ (reference sequence). The CDR3 runs to 13 residues. CDR3 sequence: CASGTSGNYEQYF. The CDR3 DNA follows: TGTGCCAGTGGGACTAGCGGGAACTACGAGCAGTACTTC.

The rearrangement uses TRBV2 and TRBJ1-3; no clear D gene. Germline values: CDR1 SNHLY, CDR2 FYNNEI. The CDR3 is made up of 15 amino acids. V was pared by 2 bases and J by 0 bases, with 8 bases between. The DNA for the CDR3 is TGTGCCAGCAGTGAAAACAGCCTCTCTGGAAACACCATATATTTT. Its protein is CASSENSLSGNTIYF.

This clone was picked up one time. The chain has TRBV6-5 and TRBJ2-7; maybe TRBD2 (5 bases). Germline lookup yields CDR1 MNHEY and CDR2 SVGAGI. CDR3 length: 14 amino acids. V was pared by 2 bases and J by 0 bases, with 8 bases between. CDR3 in DNA: TGTGCCAGCAGTTACGCCGGGGACTCCTACGAGCAGTACTTC. As protein: CASSYAGDSYEQYF.

The chain uses TRBV4-1 and TRBJ1-2; D uncertain. This CDR3 is built from 14 residues. Trimming stripped 0 bases from V and 3 bases from J, with 8 bases between. Germline CDR1 reads MGHRA; CDR2 reads YSYEKL. The CDR3 here is CASSQESGDYGYTF. In DNA, the CDR3 is TGCGCCAGCAGCCAAGAATCGGGTGACTATGGCTACACCTTC.

The rearrangement joins TRBV7-9 to TRBJ2-7; D gene uncertain. CDR3 length: 13 amino acids. V was trimmed by 1 base and J by 2 bases, leaving 6 bases between them. CDR1 and CDR2 (germline): SEHNR, FQNEAQ (reference sequence). The CDR3 region has the DNA TGTGCCAGCAGCTTAGTAGATGCCTACGAGCAGTACTTC. Its translation: CASSLVDAYEQYF.

This chain uses TRBV27 with TRBJ2-4; D remains ambiguous. With 5 bases removed from V and 8 bases from J, the gap between germline ends came to 22 bases. The CDR3 extends over 16 amino acids. The germline V gene encodes CDR1 MNHEY and CDR2 SMNVEV (reference sequence). The CDR3 DNA follows: TGTGCCAGCAGTCCCTACGACCCGGGTGGTTTGGACATTCAGTACTTC. Translating gives CASSPYDPGGLDIQYF.